This T cell receptor beta chain was captured by sequencing in a study of PD-1 blockade in classical Hodgkin lymphoma. Profiling relied on immunoSEQ multiplex PCR, and the TCRdb table lists in-frame clones only, not all of them. The sample carries some 45,000 clones, about 77% recorded once. Whole-study results and caveats: Before treatment, TCR diversity in newly diagnosed patients was reportedly lower than in healthy donors. Significantly greater TCR diversity emerged by C4D1 in CD4+ cells but not CD8+ cells. Repertoires differed for reasons still undefined, possibly disease activity or prior therapy.

The CDR3 loop spans 13 amino acids. From germline, CDR1 is MNHNS and CDR2 SASEGT. Between the trimmed V and J ends, which lost 5 bases and 4 bases, there was a span of 10 bases. As concerns this clone: As yet, its antigen is unknown.

The time point denotes: cycle 4 day 1 (C4D1), after more than five weeks of nivolumab. Every patient experienced relapse after autologous stem cell transplantation, and brentuximab vedotin exposure varied. The chain links TRBV6-1 to TRBJ2-3; D is ambiguous. The receptor comes from a human donor with classical Hodgkin lymphoma. Sequenced here: peripheral blood mononuclear cells (PBMCs), sampled before the fourth cycle of nivolumab. The CDR3 nucleotides read TGTGCCAGCAGTACCACCCGATCAGATACGCAGTATTTT. Encoded protein: CASSTTRSDTQYF.